A few counts support the clone carrying this TCR beta chain. Its target is unknown. The data were taken from a study of T cell responses to AZD1222 COVID-19 vaccine. The data were produced by immunoSEQ multiplex PCR, yet TCRdb's version contains in-frame clones alone and is incomplete. The profile shows 150,000 or so clones, roughly nine tenths of them singletons. Study-wide points: Distributed over spike, vaccine-associated CD4 TCRs predominated at 160-218 and 743-854. Repertoire collection took place solely once the T cell response had peaked.

The germline gives CDR1 SNHLY, CDR2 FYNNEI. V dropped 10 bases and J dropped 4; count of bases not matched to a gene: 13. This CDR3 is 15 amino acids long. Pooled samples include second doses given at about 4 or 12 weeks. This chain connects TRBV2 to TRBJ2-7; 10 bases agree with TRBD2. The sample in question was peripheral blood, obtained 28 days after the second AZD1222 dose. The sequence was collected from an adult who received the AZD1222 COVID-19 vaccine. CDR3 sequence: CATEGASGRVYEQYF. CDR3 sequence (DNA): TGTGCCACCGAGGGGGCTAGCGGGAGAGTGTACGAGCAGTACTTC.